This entry lists 30 T cell receptor beta chains sequenced from one sample in a study of human T cells and chemical hapten exposure. TCRdb reprocessed the RACE reads with MiXCR, giving one entry per CDR3 protein. The data show roughly 140,000 distinct CDR3 sequences, about an eighth seen once. Time point denoted: patch test 2, 6 weeks after DPC sensitization. The treatment: therapeutic diphenylcyclopropenone sensitization with weekly scalp DPC. Specimen: whole blood, collected in connection with sensitization to the hapten diphenylcyclopropenone (DPC). Receptor source: a woman in her forties or fifties with alopecia areata. Some clones in this sample may be carry-over from other donors' samples.

V and J are TRBV20-1 and TRBJ1-5; D call uncertain. CDR1 DFQATT and CDR2 SNEGSKA come from the germline V gene (reference sequence). V lost 6 bases and J lost 3, with 12 bases in between. CDR3 size: 13 residues. CDR3 amino acids: CSARADVNQPQHF. The CDR3 DNA reads as TGCAGTGCCCGGGCAGACGTCAATCAGCCCCAGCATTTT.

Many counts were recorded for this clonotype. This chain joins TRBV19 and TRBJ1-5; maybe TRBD1 (6 bases). Germline V gene lookup returns CDR1 LNHDA and CDR2 SQIVND (reference sequence). V was trimmed by 0 bases and J by 5 bases, leaving 11 bases between them. There are 15 residues in the CDR3. The CDR3 sequence is CASSIEGTPYQPQHF. CDR3 sequence (DNA): TGTGCCAGTAGTATAGAAGGGACACCCTATCAGCCCCAGCATTTT.

This clonotype turned up a few times. A junction boundary mismatches the germline segment, possibly from a read error. The chain has TRBV9 and TRBJ1-3, with D possibly being TRBD1 (5 bases). The CDR3 spans 15 residues. Germline V gene sequence: CDR1 SGDLS, CDR2 YYNGEE. The CDR3 region has the DNA TGTGCCAGCAGCGTAGGGACAAACTCTGAAAACACCATATATTTT. As protein: CASSVGTNSENTIYF.

This clonotype was observed many times. The chain combines TRBV12-3 or TRBV12-4 with TRBJ2-2; perhaps D is TRBD1 or TRBD2 (5 bases each). This CDR3 region has 15 residues. V was clipped by 3 bases and J by 4 bases, with 12 bases between them. Written as DNA, the CDR3 is TGTGCCAGCAGTTTTGGGGGTTCGACCACCGGGGAGCTGTTTTTT. It yields the protein CASSFGGSTTGELFF.

This clonotype was counted a few times. The J gene is TRBJ2-2, the V gene TRBV19; D unclear. V gave up 3 bases and J gave up 2 bases, with 7 bases separating them. Germline V lookup: CDR1 LNHDA, CDR2 SQIVND (reference sequence). The CDR3 runs to 14 residues. The CDR3, as DNA: TGTGCCAGTAGTATCCACAAAAACACCGGGGAGCTGTTTTTT. Translated: CASSIHKNTGELFF.

This clonotype occurred a few times. The V call is TRBV9, the J call TRBJ2-1; TRBD2 agrees at 14 bases. V shed 4 bases, J shed 4 bases, and the junction held 4 bases outside the gene matches. Germline CDR1 SGDLS, CDR2 YYNGEE. This CDR3 region has 16 residues. CDR3 nucleotide sequence: TGTGCCAGCAGCTCGGGACTAGCGGGAGATTACAATGAGCAGTTCTTC. Translation gives CASSSGLAGDYNEQFF.

This clonotype was seen repeatedly, ten times or more. The chain is built from TRBV5-6 and TRBJ1-3, with D possibly TRBD1 on 5 matching bases. The germline V gene has CDR1 SGHDT and CDR2 YYEEEE. Trimming shortened V by 4 bases and J by 2 bases, and 13 bases separated the two germline ends. The CDR3 consists of 15 residues. This CDR3 is CASSPWGGPGNTIYF. The CDR3 bases are TGTGCCAGCAGCCCTTGGGGGGGTCCTGGAAACACCATATATTTT.

The rearrangement links TRBV30 to TRBJ2-3; D may be TRBD2 (5 bases). Trimming shortened V by 5 bases and J by 4 bases, and 16 bases separated the two germline ends. The CDR3 length is 14 residues. Germline CDR1 is GTSNPN and CDR2 is SVGIG (reference sequence). CDR3 nucleotides: TGTGCCTGGGACGCCCGGGGTCGGGCAGATACGCAGTATTTT. Its translation: CAWDARGRADTQYF.

This clonotype was recorded at least ten times. J is TRBJ2-7 and V is TRBV20-1; D is possibly TRBD2 (6 bases). V lost 0 bases to trimming and J lost 2 bases, with 14 bases between them. The CDR3 runs 15 residues. Germline V gene data show CDR1 as DFQATT and CDR2 as SNEGSKA (reference sequence). The CDR3 reads CSARDFAGLTYEQYF. CDR3 nucleotides: TGCAGTGCTAGAGATTTCGCGGGACTGACCTACGAGCAGTACTTC.

This clonotype was detected only a few times. J is TRBJ1-5 and V is TRBV6-2 or TRBV6-3; no clear D. CDR3 length: 12 amino acids. Per the germline V gene, CDR1 is MNHEY and CDR2 is SVGEGT. V was trimmed by 0 bases and J by 9 bases, leaving 6 bases between them. DNA of the CDR3: TGTGCCAGCAGTTACTCGAGGCGGCCCCAGCATTTT. Translating it yields CASSYSRRPQHF.

This clonotype was found a few times. The chain joins TRBV10-1 to TRBJ2-1; 10 bases map to TRBD2. Trimming at V came to 3 bases and at J to 7 bases, leaving 3 bases not matched to a gene. In germline, CDR1 is WNHNN, CDR2 SYGVQD (reference sequence). CDR3 size: 14 residues. This CDR3 reads CASSDSGRMNEQFF. The DNA for the CDR3 is TGCGCCAGCAGTGATAGCGGGAGGATGAATGAGCAGTTCTTC.

The rearrangement uses TRBV5-1 and TRBJ2-7, with D possibly TRBD2 on 5 matching bases. V was shortened by 0 bases and J by 6 bases, with 10 bases between the two germline ends. The CDR3 length is 13 residues. Germline assignment: CDR1 SGHRS and CDR2 YFSETQ. The CDR3 sequence: CASSLGLTGEQYF. Here the CDR3 DNA reads TGCGCCAGCAGCTTGGGACTAACCGGCGAGCAGTACTTC.

This clonotype came up a few times. V and J are TRBV11-2 and TRBJ1-1, with D hard to call. There are 13 residues in the CDR3. Germline values: CDR1 SGHAT, CDR2 FQNNGV. The germline V and J ends were trimmed by 0 bases and 5 bases, with 7 bases remaining between them. The CDR3 is CASSLDPGTEAFF. CDR3 coding DNA: TGTGCCAGCAGCTTAGATCCCGGAACTGAAGCTTTCTTT.

J is TRBJ1-2 and V is TRBV6-5, with D possibly matching TRBD1 (5 bases). Between the trimmed V and J ends, which lost 5 bases and 10 bases, there was a span of 17 bases. CDR1 and CDR2 (germline): MNHEY, SVGAGI. The CDR3 loop spans 13 amino acids. This CDR3 reads CASSTGTAGDYTF. The CDR3 DNA is TGTGCCAGCAGTACCGGGACGGCGGGAGACTACACCTTC.

The chain carries TRBV7-6 and TRBJ2-5; 9 bases are a match to TRBD1. V shed 2 bases, J shed 5 bases, and the junction held 6 bases outside the gene matches. The germline V gene has CDR1 SGHVS and CDR2 FNYEAQ. The CDR3 covers 15 residues. CDR3 DNA: TGTGCCAGCAGCTTAACTGGGACAGGGAGTGAGACCCAGTACTTC. It translates to CASSLTGTGSETQYF.

This clonotype was counted between two and nine times. This chain joins TRBV12-3 or TRBV12-4 and TRBJ2-2, with no clear D. This CDR3 is 13 amino acids long. V lost 7 bases to trimming and J lost 6 bases, with 12 bases between them. The CDR3 sequence is CASNPGNAGELFF. CDR3 in DNA: TGTGCCAGCAACCCTGGGAATGCCGGGGAGCTGTTTTTT.

The V call is TRBV9, the J call TRBJ2-1, with 7 bases lining up with TRBD2. CDR3 length equals 15 residues. The V gene end was trimmed by 1 base and the J gene end by 4 bases; junction bases not matched to a gene: 5. Per the germline V gene, CDR1 is SGDLS and CDR2 is YYNGEE. The chain's CDR3 is CASSVLGEGYNEQFF. The CDR3 bases are TGTGCCAGCAGCGTACTTGGGGAGGGTTACAATGAGCAGTTCTTC.

This chain connects TRBV5-1 to TRBJ2-1; the match to TRBD2 covers 7 bases. The CDR3 has 15 amino acids. J gave up 10 bases and V 0 bases, and 10 bases lay outside the gene matches. Germline-derived CDR1 and CDR2 are SGHRS and YFSETQ. CDR3 bases: TGCGCCAGCAGCTTGGGACTAGCTCAGGTGGAGGAGCAGTTCTTC. Translation gives CASSLGLAQVEEQFF.

V usage is TRBV29-1 and J usage is TRBJ2-1; tentatively, D is TRBD2 (6 bases). Per the germline V gene, CDR1 is SQVTM and CDR2 is ANQGSEA. Trimming shortened V by 4 bases and J by 7 bases, and 14 bases separated the two germline ends. The CDR3 has 13 residues. CDR3 region: CSVGGGVGNEQFF. The CDR3 nucleotides are TGCAGCGTTGGCGGCGGGGTCGGGAATGAGCAGTTCTTC.

On this clonotype: At one of its ends the junction is not consistent with the germline gene, which may arise from a read error. The CDR3 is CASIPGTVSSYEKYF. The CDR3 region has the DNA TGTGCCAGCATCCCGGGGACTGTTAGCTCCTACGAGAAGTACTTC. The chain carries TRBV11-2 and TRBJ2-7; TRBD2 might be the D (6 bases). The CDR3 runs to 15 residues. Germline values: CDR1 SGHAT, CDR2 FQNNGV.

This clonotype occurred a few times. The J gene is TRBJ2-2, the V gene TRBV7-3; 8 bases agree with TRBD2. The CDR3 length is 15 residues. CDR1 and CDR2 from the germline V gene are SGHTA and FQGTGA. The V gene end was trimmed by 1 base and the J gene end by 7 bases; junction bases not matched to a gene: 5. The CDR3 region is CASSLNSGTNGELFF. CDR3 sequence (DNA): TGTGCCAGCAGCTTAAATAGCGGGACGAACGGGGAGCTGTTTTTT.

This clonotype was seen ten or more times. The chain carries TRBV7-2 and TRBJ2-3; D gene unclear. V dropped 5 bases and J dropped 0 bases, with 6 bases sitting between them. CDR1 and CDR2 (germline): SGHTA, FQGNSA. This CDR3 contains 13 residues. CDR3 in amino acids: CASSPWSTDTQYF. Here the CDR3 DNA reads TGTGCCAGCAGCCCCTGGAGCACAGATACGCAGTATTTT. The entire variable domain, with the rest obtained from reference TRBV7-2 and TRBJ2-3, is as follows: GAGVSQSPSNKVTEKGKDVELRCDPISGHTALYWYRQSLGQGLEFLIYFQGNSAPDKSGLPSDRFSAERTGGSVSTLTIQRTQQEDSAVYLCASSPWSTDTQYFGPGTRLTVL.

This clonotype appeared a few times. This sequence joins TRBV20-1 and TRBJ2-7; no clear D. The V gene lost 2 bases and the J gene lost 0 bases, with 5 bases spanning the gap. The CDR3 runs to 12 residues. Germline lookup yields CDR1 DFQATT and CDR2 SNEGSKA (reference sequence). The CDR3 sequence: CSARTDSYEQYF. The CDR3, as DNA: TGCAGTGCTAGAACAGACTCCTACGAGCAGTACTTC.

There are a few counts of this clonotype. This chain connects TRBV7-3 to TRBJ1-1, with D unresolved. This CDR3 region has 14 residues. Germline values: CDR1 SGHTA, CDR2 FQGTGA. Deletions cut 3 bases from V and 1 base from J, with 9 bases between. Here the CDR3 reads CASSFGVGNTEAFF. The CDR3 DNA follows: TGTGCCAGCAGCTTCGGGGTTGGGAACACTGAAGCTTTCTTT.

Many counts were recorded for this clonotype. This chain links TRBV9 with TRBJ2-4, with D hard to call. The germline V gene encodes CDR1 SGDLS and CDR2 YYNGEE. V lost 0 bases, J lost 6 bases, and 13 bases lay in between. The CDR3 sequence is 15 residues long. DNA of the CDR3: TGTGCCAGCAGCGTAGGACGGTCGGCGAGAAACATTCAGTACTTC. The encoded protein is CASSVGRSARNIQYF. The whole variable domain, filled in from reference TRBV9 and TRBJ2-4, reads DSGVTQTPKHLITATGQRVTLRCSPRSGDLSVYWYQQSLDQGLQFLIQYYNGEERAKGNILERFSAQQFPDLHSELNLSSLELGDSALYFCASSVGRSARNIQYFGAGTRLSVL.

The sample holds many counts of this clonotype. The V call is TRBV5-1, the J call TRBJ2-7; TRBD1 aligns across 10 bases. V lost 4 bases to trimming and J lost 5 bases; unmatched junction nucleotides: 6. Germline loops: CDR1 SGHRS, CDR2 YFSETQ. CDR3 length: 14 residues. The CDR3 loop is CASSEGQGRNEQYF. The CDR3 DNA reads as TGCGCCAGCAGCGAGGGACAGGGGAGGAACGAGCAGTACTTC.

V and J are TRBV29-1 and TRBJ1-2; D might be TRBD1 (5 bases). The ends were cut back, 8 bases at V and 4 bases at J, with 11 bases in the middle. The V gene's germline CDR1 is SQVTM and CDR2 ANQGSEA. There are 11 residues in the CDR3. The CDR3 is CSSGASYGYTF. The CDR3 bases are TGCAGCAGCGGGGCTTCCTATGGCTACACCTTC.

This clonotype was observed at least ten times. The chain recombines TRBV11-2 with TRBJ2-5; no clear D gene. The CDR3 extends over 12 amino acids. Germline V gene lookup returns CDR1 SGHAT and CDR2 FQNNGV. V was clipped by 2 bases and J by 2 bases, with 3 bases between them. The CDR3 DNA reads TGTGCCAGCAGCTTAATACAAGAGACCCAGTACTTC. It specifies CASSLIQETQYF.

This CDR3 is CASSYEPGLTHNEQFF. The CDR3 DNA reads as TGTGCCAGCAGTTACGAACCGGGACTTACCCACAATGAGCAGTTCTTC. This chain uses TRBV6-7 with TRBJ2-1, with D perhaps matching TRBD2 (6 bases). TRBV6-7 is given ORF status, its function remaining uncertain. Trimming took 2 bases from V and 5 from J, leaving 16 bases between them. This CDR3 comprises 16 residues.

This clonotype appeared a few times. The rearrangement links TRBV11-3 to TRBJ2-5; 16 bases are shared with TRBD2. Germline V CDR1 and CDR2: SGHNT, YENEEA. There are 17 residues in the CDR3. The trim removed 3 bases at V and 5 bases at J, leaving 6 bases unmatched. CDR3 sequence: CASSLGTSGRAGETQYF. In DNA form, the CDR3 reads TGTGCCAGCAGCTTGGGGACTAGCGGGAGGGCCGGGGAGACCCAGTACTTC. Variable domain in full (rest from reference TRBV11-3 and TRBJ2-5): EAGVVQSPRYKIIEKKQPVAFWCNPISGHNTLYWYLQNLGQGPELLIRYENEEAVDDSQLPKDRFSAERLKGVDSTLKIQPAELGDSAVYLCASSLGTSGRAGETQYFGPGTRLLVL.